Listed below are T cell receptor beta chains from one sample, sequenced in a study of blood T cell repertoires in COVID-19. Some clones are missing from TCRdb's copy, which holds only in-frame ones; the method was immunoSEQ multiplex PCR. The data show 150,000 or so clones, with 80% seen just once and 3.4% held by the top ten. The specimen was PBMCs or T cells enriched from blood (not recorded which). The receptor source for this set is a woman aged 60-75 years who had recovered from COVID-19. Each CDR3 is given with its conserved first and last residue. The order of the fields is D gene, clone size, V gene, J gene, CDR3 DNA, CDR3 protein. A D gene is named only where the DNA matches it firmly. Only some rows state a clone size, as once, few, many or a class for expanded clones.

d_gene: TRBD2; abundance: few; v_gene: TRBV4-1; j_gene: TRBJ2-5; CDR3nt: TGCGCCAGCAGCCAAGATTTTCTAGCGGGACCGCAAGAGACCCAGTACTTC; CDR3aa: CASSQDFLAGPQETQYF
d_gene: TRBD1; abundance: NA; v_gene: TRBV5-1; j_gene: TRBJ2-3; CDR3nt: TGCGCCAGCAGCTCAGGGGGTTGGGCAGATACGCAGTATTTT; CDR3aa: CASSSGGWADTQYF
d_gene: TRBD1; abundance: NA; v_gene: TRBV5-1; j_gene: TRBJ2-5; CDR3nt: TGCGCCAGCAGCCTAGGGACAGGGATTATTGCCCAGTACTTC; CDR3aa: CASSLGTGIIAQYF
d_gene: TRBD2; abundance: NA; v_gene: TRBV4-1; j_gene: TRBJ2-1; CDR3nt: TGCGCCAGCAGCCAACTACTGACTAGCTCTCGTGAGCAGTTCTTC; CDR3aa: CASSQLLTSSREQFF
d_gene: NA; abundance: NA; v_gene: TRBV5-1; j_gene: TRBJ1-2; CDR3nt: TGCGCCAGCAGCCCCAGACAGTCCGATGGCTACACCTTC; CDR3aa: CASSPRQSDGYTF
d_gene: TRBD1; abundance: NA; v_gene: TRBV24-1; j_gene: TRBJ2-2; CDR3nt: TGTGCCAGCGGACAGGCCAGGAACACCGGGGAGCTGTTTTTT; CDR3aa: CASGQARNTGELFF
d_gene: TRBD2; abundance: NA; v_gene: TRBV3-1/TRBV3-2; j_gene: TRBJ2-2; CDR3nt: TGTGCCAGCAGCCAACTAAAGGGAGCAAGCGGGGGCTTTACCGGGGAGCTGTTTTTT; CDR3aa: CASSQLKGASGGFTGELFF
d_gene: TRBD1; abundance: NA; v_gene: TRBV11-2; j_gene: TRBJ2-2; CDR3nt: TGTGCCAGCAGCCAGGGGGCGTCCCCCGGGGAGCTGTTTTTT; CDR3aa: CASSQGASPGELFF
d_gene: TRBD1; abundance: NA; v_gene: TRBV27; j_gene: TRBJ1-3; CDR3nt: TGTGCCAGCAGTCGACAGGGCCGAGGAAACACCATATATTTT; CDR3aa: CASSRQGRGNTIYF
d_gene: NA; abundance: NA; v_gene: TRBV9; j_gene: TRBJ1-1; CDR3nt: TGTGCCAGCAGCGCTACCACTGGGAACACTGAAGCTTTCTTT; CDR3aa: CASSATTGNTEAFF
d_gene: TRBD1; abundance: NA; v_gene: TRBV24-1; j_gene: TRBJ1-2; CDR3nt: TGTGCCACCAGTGATGCGGACAGGGACTATGGCTACACCTTC; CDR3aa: CATSDADRDYGYTF
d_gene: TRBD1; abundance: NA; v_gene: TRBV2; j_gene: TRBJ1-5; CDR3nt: TGTGCCAGCAGGGACGGACAGGGCAAAGGCAATCAGCCCCAGCATTTT; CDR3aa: CASRDGQGKGNQPQHF
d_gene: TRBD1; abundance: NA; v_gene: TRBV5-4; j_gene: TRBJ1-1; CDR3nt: TGTGCCAGCAGCGAACCGGGACAGATGAACACTGAAGCTTTCTTT; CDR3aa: CASSEPGQMNTEAFF
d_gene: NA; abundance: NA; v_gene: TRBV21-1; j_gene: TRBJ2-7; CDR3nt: TGTGCCAGCAGCACAACTTTACGGTATTCCTACGAGCAGTACTTC; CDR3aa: CASSTTLRYSYEQYF
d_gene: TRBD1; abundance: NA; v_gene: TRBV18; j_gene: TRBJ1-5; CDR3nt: TGTGCCAGCTCACCCCGCGACAGGGGTAATCAGCCCCAGCATTTT; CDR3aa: CASSPRDRGNQPQHF
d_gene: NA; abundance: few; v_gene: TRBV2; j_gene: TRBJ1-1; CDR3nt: TGTGCCAGTTTAGCGGTGGGCACTGAAGCTTTCTTT; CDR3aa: CASLAVGTEAFF
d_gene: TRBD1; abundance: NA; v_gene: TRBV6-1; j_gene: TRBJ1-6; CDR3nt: TGTGCCAGCAGTGATGACAGGGGTCGGAATTCACCCCTCCACTTT; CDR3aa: CASSDDRGRNSPLHF
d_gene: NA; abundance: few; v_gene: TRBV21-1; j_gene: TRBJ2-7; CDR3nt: TGTGCCAGCAGCCCAACGGACAGGCCGTTCGACGAGCAGTACTTC; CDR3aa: CASSPTDRPFDEQYF
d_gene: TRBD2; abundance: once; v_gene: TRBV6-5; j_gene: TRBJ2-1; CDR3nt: TGTGCCAGCCGGGGGGAGGCAGGGCCTGCGTTCTTC; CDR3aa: CASRGEAGPAFF
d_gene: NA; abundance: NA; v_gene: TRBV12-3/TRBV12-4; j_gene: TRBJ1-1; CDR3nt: TGTGCCAGCAGTTTTTCTAGCACTGAAGCTTTCTTT; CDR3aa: CASSFSSTEAFF
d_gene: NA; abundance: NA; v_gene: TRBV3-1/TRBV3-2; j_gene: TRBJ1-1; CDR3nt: TGTGCCAGCAGCGGAGTCCGGGTAAAAGAAGCTTTCTTT; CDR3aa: CASSGVRVKEAFF
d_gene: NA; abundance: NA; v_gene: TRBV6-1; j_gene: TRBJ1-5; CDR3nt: TGTGCCAGCAGTGCTGAACAGATCTATAGCAATCAGCCCCAGCATTTT; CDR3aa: CASSAEQIYSNQPQHF
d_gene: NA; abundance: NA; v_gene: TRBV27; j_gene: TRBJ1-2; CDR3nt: TGTGCCAGCAGTTTAGTCGCGTCAGGGGCAGGCTACACCTTC; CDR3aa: CASSLVASGAGYTF
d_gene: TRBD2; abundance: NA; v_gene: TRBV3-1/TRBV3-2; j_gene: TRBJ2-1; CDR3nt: TGTGCCAGCAGCCAAGATGGACTAGCGGTAAATGAGCAGTTCTTC; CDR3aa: CASSQDGLAVNEQFF
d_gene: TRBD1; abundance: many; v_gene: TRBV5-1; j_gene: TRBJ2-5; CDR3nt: TGCGCCAGCAGCTGGGGGACAGGACCCCAAGAGACCCAGTACTTC; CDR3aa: CASSWGTGPQETQYF
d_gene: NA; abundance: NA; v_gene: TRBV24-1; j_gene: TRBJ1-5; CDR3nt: TGTGCCACCAATCGACAGAACTCGAATCAGCCCCAGCATTTT; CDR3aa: CATNRQNSNQPQHF
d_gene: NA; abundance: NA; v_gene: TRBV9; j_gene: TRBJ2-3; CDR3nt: TGTGCCAGCAACCGTCCGGGCACAGATACGCAGTATTTT; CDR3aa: CASNRPGTDTQYF
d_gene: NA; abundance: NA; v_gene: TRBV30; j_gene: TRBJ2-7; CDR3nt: TGTGCCTCGGAGACCCCCCACTACGAGCAGTACTTC; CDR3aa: CASETPHYEQYF
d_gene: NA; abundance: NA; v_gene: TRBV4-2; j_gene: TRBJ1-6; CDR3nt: TGTGCCAGCAGCCCTCTTTCGGGGACCTATAATTCACCCCTCCACTTT; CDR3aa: CASSPLSGTYNSPLHF
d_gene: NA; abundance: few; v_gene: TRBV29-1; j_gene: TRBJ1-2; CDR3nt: TGCAGCGTTGAAGATGGACAGTCTAACTATGGCTACACCTTC; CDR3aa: CSVEDGQSNYGYTF
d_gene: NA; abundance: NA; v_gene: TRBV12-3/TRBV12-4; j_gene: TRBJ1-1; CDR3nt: TGTGCCAGCAGAACAGGACCGAACACTGAAGCTTTCTTT; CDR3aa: CASRTGPNTEAFF
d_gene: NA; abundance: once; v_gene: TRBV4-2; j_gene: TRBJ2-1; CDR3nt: TGTGCCAGCAGCCAAGGGGACTCATACAATGAGCAGTTCTTC; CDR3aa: CASSQGDSYNEQFF
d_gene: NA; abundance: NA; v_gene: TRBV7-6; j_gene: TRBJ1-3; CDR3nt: TGTGCCAGCAGCCGGGATTTATCTGGAAACACCATATATTTT; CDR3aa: CASSRDLSGNTIYF
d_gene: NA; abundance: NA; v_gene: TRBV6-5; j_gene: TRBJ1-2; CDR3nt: TGTGCCAGCAGTTATTCTAGGCCCAGAAGAGGTTATGGCTACACCTTC; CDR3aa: CASSYSRPRRGYGYTF
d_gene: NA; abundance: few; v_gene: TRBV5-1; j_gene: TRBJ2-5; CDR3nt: TGCGCCAGCAGCTTGAATTTCAGGGGGAGGGAGACCCAGTACTTC; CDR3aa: CASSLNFRGRETQYF
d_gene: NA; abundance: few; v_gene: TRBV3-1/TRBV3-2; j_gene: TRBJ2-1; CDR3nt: TGTGCCAGCAGCCAAGAGAGGGCGAGGTACAATGAGCAGTTCTTC; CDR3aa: CASSQERARYNEQFF
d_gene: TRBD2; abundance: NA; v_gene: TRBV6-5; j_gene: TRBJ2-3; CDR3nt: TGTGCCAGCAGTTACGGACTAGACAATACAGATACGCAGTATTTT; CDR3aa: CASSYGLDNTDTQYF
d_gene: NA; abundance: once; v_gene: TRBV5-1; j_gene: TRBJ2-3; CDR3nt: TGCGCCAGCAGCTTGGTAGGACAGACCCACACAGATACGCAGTATTTT; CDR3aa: CASSLVGQTHTDTQYF
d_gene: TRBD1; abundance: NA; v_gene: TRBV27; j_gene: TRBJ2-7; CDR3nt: TGTGCCAGCAGTTCAGGGGGCTCGCCGTACGAGCAGTACTTC; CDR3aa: CASSSGGSPYEQYF
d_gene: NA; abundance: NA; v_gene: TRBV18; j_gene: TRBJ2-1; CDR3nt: TGTGCCAGCTCACCCACGGGTCTGGAGCAGTTCTTC; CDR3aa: CASSPTGLEQFF
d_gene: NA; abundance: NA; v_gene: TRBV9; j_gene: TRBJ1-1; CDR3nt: TGTGCCAGCAGCGTAGATGCTGGGGGGGCGGATGGGAACACTGAAGCTTTCTTT; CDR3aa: CASSVDAGGADGNTEAFF
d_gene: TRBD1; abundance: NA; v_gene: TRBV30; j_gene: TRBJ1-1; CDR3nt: TGTGCCTGGGCAGGGGGTGCTGAAGCTTTCTTT; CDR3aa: CAWAGGAEAFF
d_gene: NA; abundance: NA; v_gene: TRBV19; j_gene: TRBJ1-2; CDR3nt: TGTGCCAGTAGTATCGTTACAGGGCCCTATGGCTACACCTTC; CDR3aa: CASSIVTGPYGYTF
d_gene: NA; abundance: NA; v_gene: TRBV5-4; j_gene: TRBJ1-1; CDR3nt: TGTGCCAGCAGCTTTAGCCTGAACACTGAAGCTTTCTTT; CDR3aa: CASSFSLNTEAFF
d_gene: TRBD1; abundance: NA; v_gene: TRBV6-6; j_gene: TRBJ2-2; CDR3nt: TGTGCCAGCAGTTCCTGGACAGGGCTGGAGTCCGGGGAGCTGTTTTTT; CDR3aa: CASSSWTGLESGELFF
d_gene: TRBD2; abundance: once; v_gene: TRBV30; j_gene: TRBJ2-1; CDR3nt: TGTGCCTGGAGTGTAGTGGCGGGGGGGCAGGGTGAGCAGTTCTTC; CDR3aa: CAWSVVAGGQGEQFF
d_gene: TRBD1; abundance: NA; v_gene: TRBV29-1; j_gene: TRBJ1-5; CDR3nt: TGCAGCGTTAGACAGGGGTCCGGCAATCAGCCCCAGCATTTT; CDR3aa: CSVRQGSGNQPQHF
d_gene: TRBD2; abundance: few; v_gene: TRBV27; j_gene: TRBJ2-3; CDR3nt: TGTGCCAGCAGTCCCCCCTCGGGACTAGCGGGGGCCTACACAGATACGCAGTATTTT; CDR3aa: CASSPPSGLAGAYTDTQYF
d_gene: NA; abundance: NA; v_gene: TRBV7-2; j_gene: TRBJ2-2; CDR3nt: TGTGCCAGCAGCTTACGGGGTGACACCGGGGAGCTGTTTTTT; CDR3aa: CASSLRGDTGELFF
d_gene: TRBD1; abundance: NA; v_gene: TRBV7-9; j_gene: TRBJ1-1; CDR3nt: TGTGCCAGCAGATCGACAGGGCGCTCCATGAACACTGAAGCTTTCTTT; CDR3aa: CASRSTGRSMNTEAFF
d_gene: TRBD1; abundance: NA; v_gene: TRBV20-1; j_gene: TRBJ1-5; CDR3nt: TGCAGTGCTAGTGACAGGGGCGCCTATAGCAATCAGCCCCAGCATTTT; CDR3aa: CSASDRGAYSNQPQHF
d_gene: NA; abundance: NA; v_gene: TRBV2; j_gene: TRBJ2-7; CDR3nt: TGTGCCAGCAGTGAAGATGGCCCTGCAGGTTACGAGCAGTACTTC; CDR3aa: CASSEDGPAGYEQYF